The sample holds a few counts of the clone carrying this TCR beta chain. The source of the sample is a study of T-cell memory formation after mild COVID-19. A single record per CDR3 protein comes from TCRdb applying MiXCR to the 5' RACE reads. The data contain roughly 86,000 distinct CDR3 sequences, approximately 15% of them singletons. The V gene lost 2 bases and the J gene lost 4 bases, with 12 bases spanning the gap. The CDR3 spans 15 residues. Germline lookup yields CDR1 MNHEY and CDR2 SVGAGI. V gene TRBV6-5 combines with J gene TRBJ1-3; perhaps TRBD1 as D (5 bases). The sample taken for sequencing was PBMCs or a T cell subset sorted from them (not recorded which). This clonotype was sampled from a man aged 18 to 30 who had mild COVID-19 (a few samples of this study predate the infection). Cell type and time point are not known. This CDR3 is CASSYRGPAGNTIYF. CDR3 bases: TGTGCCAGCAGTTACCGGGGCCCGGCGGGAAACACCATATATTTT.